Each of the 5 T cell receptor beta chains below was sequenced from the same sample in a study of tumor-infiltrating lymphocytes in oesophageal squamous cell carcinoma (dated by TCRdb to 2016 to 2017). The library was built by means of PCR. Sequencing took place on an Illumina HiSeq 2000. Using fastp trimming at Q25 and MiXCR clonotype assembly, TCRdb reanalyzed the public sequencing data and kept in-frame beta chains. Each entry merges the rows of one CDR3 protein and shows their most common DNA and genes. The sample table holds some 14,000 distinct CDR3 sequences, of which about half were seen once. Of the sample, 9% to 14% falls within the top ten clones. Sequencing input: blood. These receptors came from a female donor with esophageal squamous cell carcinoma.

This clonotype was seen ten or more times. The rearrangement uses TRBV7-2 and TRBJ2-3; D is unclear. From germline, CDR1 is SGHTA and CDR2 FQGNSA. Trimming took off 1 base at V and 0 bases at J, with 5 bases between the two ends. CDR3 size: 14 residues. CDR3 nucleotide sequence: TGTGCCAGCAGCTTAGGGGCTAGCACAGATACGCAGTATTTT. Translating it yields CASSLGASTDTQYF.

This clonotype came up a few times. The rearrangement joins TRBV7-8 to TRBJ2-7; a possible D gene is TRBD1 (6 bases). The germline V gene encodes CDR1 SGHVS and CDR2 FQNEAQ. The CDR3 has 14 residues. V was trimmed by 0 bases and J by 2 bases, leaving 8 bases between them. CDR3 sequence (DNA): TGTGCCAGCAGCTTAGCCTGGGGGCCCTACGAGCAGTACTTC. The encoded protein is CASSLAWGPYEQYF.

This chain uses TRBV28 with TRBJ2-5; weak D call: TRBD1 (6 bases). The tail of the sequence fits TRBJ2-7 better, so the J call may be wrong. The V gene's germline CDR1 is MDHEN and CDR2 SYDVKM. This CDR3 spans 14 amino acids. The CDR3 DNA reads as TGTGCCAGCAGTTCCTGGGACATTGGCTACGAGCAGTACTTC. The encoded protein is CASSSWDIGYEQYF.

To note about this clonotype: The junction and the germline gene differ at one end; a read error may be behind it. The chain combines TRBV20-1 with TRBJ2-1; D is possibly TRBD1 (6 bases). The J call is uncertain, as TRBJ2-5 better fits the DNA end. Germline-derived CDR1 and CDR2 are DFQATT and SNEGSKA (reference sequence). The CDR3 runs to 12 residues. DNA for the CDR3: TGCAGTGCTAGACAGGGACAAGAGAACCAGTACTTC. Amino acid sequence: CSARQGQENQYF.

This clonotype was detected many times. The J gene is TRBJ1-1, the V gene TRBV5-1; D is uncertain. The CDR3 has 14 residues. Germline V gives CDR1 SGHRS, CDR2 YFSETQ. V gave up 4 bases and J gave up 1 base, with 11 bases separating them. This CDR3 reads CASSLQPENTEAFF. CDR3 nucleotides: TGCGCCAGCAGCCTACAGCCAGAGAACACTGAAGCTTTCTTT.